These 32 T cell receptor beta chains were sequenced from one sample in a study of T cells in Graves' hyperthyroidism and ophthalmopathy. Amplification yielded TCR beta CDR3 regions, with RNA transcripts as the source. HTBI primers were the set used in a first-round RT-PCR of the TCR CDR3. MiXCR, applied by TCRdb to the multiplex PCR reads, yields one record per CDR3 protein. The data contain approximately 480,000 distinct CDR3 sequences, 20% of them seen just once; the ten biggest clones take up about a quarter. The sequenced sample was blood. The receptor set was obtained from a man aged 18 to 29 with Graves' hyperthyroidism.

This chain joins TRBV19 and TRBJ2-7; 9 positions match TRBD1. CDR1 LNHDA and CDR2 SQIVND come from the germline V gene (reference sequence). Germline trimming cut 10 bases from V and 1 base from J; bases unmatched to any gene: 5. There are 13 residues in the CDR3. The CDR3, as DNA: TGTGCCACTGGGACAGGGCCTTCCTACGAGCAGTACTTC. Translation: CATGTGPSYEQYF.

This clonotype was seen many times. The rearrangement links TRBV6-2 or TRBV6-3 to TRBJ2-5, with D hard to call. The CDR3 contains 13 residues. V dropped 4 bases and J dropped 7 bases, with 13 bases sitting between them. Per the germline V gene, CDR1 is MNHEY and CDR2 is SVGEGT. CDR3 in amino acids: CASSWNDMRTQYF. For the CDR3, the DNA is TGTGCCAGCAGTTGGAACGATATGAGGACCCAGTACTTC.

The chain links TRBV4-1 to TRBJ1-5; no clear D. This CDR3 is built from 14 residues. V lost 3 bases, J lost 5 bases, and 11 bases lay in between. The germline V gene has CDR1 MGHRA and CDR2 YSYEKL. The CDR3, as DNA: TGCGCCAGCAGCCAGGGATCCGGGGATCAGCCCCAGCATTTT. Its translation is CASSQGSGDQPQHF.

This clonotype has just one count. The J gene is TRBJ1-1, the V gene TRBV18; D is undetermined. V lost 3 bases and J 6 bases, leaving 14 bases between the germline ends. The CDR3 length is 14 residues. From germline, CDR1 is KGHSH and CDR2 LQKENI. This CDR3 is CASSPLGLGSEAFF. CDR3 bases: TGTGCCAGCTCACCGTTAGGGTTGGGTTCTGAAGCTTTCTTT. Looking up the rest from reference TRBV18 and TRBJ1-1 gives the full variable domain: NAGVMQNPRHLVRRRGQEARLRCSPMKGHSHVYWYRQLPEEGLKFMVYLQKENIIDESGMPKERFSAEFPKEGPSILRIQQVVRGDSAAYFCASSPLGLGSEAFFGQGTRLTVV.

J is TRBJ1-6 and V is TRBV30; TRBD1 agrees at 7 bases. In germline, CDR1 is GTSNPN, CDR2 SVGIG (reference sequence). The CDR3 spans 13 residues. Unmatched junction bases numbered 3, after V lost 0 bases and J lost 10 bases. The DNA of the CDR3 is TGTGCCTGGAGTGTCAGGGGGGACTCACCCCTCCACTTT. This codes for CAWSVRGDSPLHF.

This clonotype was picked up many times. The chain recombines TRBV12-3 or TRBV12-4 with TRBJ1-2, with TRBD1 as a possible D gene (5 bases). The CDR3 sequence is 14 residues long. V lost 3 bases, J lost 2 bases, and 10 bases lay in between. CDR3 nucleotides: TGTGCCAGCAGTTTGGGACGGCTGAACTATGGCTACACCTTC. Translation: CASSLGRLNYGYTF.

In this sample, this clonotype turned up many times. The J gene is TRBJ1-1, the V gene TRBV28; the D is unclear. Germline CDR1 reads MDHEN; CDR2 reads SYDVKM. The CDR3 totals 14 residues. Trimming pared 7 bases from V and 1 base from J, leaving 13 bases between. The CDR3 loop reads CASTPIAPNTEAFF. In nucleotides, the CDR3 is TGTGCCAGCACTCCCATAGCCCCGAACACTGAAGCTTTCTTT.

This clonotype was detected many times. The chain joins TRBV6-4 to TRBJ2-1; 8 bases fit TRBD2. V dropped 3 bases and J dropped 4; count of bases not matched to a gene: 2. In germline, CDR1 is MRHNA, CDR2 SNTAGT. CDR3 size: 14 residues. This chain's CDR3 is CASSEVAGYNEQFF. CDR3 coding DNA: TGTGCCAGCAGTGAGGTAGCGGGGTACAATGAGCAGTTCTTC.

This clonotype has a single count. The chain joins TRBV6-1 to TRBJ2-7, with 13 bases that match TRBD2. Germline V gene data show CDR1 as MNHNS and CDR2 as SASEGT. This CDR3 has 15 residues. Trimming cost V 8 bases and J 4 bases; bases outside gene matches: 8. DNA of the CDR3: TGTGCCAGCGGACTAGCGGGGGCCACTCCATACGAGCAGTACTTC. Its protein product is CASGLAGATPYEQYF.

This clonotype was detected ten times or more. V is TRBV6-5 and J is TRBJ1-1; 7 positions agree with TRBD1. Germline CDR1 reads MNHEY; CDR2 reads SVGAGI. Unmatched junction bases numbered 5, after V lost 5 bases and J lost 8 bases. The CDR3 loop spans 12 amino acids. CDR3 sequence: CASSHPQGEAFF. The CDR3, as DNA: TGTGCCAGCAGTCACCCACAGGGGGAAGCTTTCTTT.

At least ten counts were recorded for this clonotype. DNA of the CDR3: TGTGCCAGCAGCCCCGGGACAGGGGTTGAAGCTTTCTTT. Protein product: CASSPGTGVEAFF. The genes are TRBV6-5 and TRBJ1-1; 10 bases are a match to TRBD1. The J segment lost 7 bases and the V segment lost 6 bases, leaving 5 bases of the junction unmatched. Germline V gene lookup returns CDR1 MNHEY and CDR2 SVGAGI. This CDR3 has 13 residues.

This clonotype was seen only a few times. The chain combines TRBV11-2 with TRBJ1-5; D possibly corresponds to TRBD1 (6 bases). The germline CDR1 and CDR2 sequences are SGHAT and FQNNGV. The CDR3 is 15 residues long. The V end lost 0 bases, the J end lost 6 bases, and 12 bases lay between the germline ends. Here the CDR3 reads CASSLEGGQGQPQHF. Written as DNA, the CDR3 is TGTGCCAGCAGCTTAGAGGGGGGCCAGGGTCAGCCCCAGCATTTT.

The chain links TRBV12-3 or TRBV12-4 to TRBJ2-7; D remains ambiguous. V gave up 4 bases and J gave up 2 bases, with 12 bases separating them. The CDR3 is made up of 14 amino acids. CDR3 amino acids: CASSSGVAAYEQYF. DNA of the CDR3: TGTGCCAGCAGTTCTGGGGTCGCCGCCTACGAGCAGTACTTC.

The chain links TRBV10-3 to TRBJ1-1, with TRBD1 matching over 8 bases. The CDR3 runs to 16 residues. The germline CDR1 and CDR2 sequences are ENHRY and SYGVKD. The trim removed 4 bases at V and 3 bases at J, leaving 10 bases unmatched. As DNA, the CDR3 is TGTGCCATCAGTGCTACAGGGGGTCGTAAGGACACTGAAGCTTTCTTT. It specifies CAISATGGRKDTEAFF.

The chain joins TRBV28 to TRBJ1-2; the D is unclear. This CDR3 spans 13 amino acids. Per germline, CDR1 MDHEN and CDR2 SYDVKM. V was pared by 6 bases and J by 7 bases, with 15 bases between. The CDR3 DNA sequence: TGTGCCAGCAGACGCGTGGATCTGGGTGGCTACACCTTC. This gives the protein CASRRVDLGGYTF.

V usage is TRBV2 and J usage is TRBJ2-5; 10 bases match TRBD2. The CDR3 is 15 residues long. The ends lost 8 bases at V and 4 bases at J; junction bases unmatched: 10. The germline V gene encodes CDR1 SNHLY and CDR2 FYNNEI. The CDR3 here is CASSGLVAGGETQYF. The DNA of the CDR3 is TGTGCCAGCTCCGGTTTGGTAGCGGGGGGAGAGACCCAGTACTTC.

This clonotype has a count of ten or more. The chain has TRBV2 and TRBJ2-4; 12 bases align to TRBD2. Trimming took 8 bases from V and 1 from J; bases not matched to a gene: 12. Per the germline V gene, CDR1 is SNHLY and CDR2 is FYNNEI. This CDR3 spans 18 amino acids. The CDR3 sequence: CASSPPSSGGAAKNIQYF. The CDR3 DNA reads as TGTGCCAGCTCTCCCCCATCTAGCGGGGGGGCCGCCAAAAACATTCAGTACTTC.

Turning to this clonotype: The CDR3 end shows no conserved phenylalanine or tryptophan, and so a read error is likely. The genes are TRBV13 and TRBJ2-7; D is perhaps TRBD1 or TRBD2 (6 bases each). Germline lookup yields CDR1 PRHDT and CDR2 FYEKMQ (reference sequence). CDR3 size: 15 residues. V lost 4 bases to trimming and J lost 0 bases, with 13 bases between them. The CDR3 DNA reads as TGTGCCAGCAGCTCCGGGGGCCTTAGCTCCTACGAGCAGTACCTC. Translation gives CASSSGGLSSYEQYL.

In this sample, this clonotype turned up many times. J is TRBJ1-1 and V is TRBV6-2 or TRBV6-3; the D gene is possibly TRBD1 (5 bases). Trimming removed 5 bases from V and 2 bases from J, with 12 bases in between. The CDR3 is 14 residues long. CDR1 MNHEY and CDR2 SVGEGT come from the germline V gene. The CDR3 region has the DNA TGTGCCAGCAGTCCCTCGGGGCCCAACACTGAAGCTTTCTTT. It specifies CASSPSGPNTEAFF.

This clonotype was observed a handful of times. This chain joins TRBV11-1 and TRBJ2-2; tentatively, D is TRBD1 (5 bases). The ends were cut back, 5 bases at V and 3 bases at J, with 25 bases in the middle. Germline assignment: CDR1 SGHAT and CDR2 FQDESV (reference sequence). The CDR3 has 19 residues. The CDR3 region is CASSRTSVNPVPHTGELFF. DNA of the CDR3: TGTGCCAGCAGCCGGACATCGGTAAACCCAGTCCCCCACACCGGGGAGCTGTTTTTT.

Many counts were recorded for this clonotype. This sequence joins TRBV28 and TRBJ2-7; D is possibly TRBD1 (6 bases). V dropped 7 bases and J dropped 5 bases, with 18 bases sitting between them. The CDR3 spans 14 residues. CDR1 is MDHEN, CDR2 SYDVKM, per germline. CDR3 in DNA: TGTGCCAGCAATCCACAGGGACCTCTGGACGAGCAGTACTTC. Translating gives CASNPQGPLDEQYF.

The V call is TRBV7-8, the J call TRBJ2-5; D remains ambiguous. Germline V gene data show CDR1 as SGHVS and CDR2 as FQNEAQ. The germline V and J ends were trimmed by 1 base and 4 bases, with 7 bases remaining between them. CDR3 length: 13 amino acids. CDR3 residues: CASSLEKAETQYF. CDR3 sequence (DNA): TGTGCCAGCAGCTTAGAAAAAGCAGAGACCCAGTACTTC.

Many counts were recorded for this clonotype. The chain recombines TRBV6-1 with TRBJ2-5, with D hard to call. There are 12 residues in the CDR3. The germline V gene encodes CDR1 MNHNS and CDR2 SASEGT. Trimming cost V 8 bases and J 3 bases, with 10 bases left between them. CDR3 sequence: CASGSRKETQYF. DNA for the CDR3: TGTGCCAGCGGCAGTAGGAAAGAGACCCAGTACTTC.

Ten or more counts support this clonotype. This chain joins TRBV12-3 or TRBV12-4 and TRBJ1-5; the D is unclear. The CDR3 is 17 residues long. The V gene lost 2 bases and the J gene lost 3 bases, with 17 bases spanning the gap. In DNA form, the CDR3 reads TGTGCCAGCAGTTTAAGAGGAAGGGATCCCTACAATCAGCCCCAGCATTTT. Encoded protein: CASSLRGRDPYNQPQHF.

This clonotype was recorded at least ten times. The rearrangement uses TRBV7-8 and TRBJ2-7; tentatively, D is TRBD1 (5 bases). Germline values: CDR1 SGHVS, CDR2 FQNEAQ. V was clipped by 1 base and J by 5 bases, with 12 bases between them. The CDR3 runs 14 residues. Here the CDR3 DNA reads TGTGCCAGCAGCTTAGGAAGGGGTTTGAACGAGCAGTACTTC. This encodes CASSLGRGLNEQYF.

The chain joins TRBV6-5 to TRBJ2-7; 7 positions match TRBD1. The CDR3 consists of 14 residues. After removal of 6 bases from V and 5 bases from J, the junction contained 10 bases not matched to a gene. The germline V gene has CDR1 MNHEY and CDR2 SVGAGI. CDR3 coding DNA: TGTGCCAGCAGCTACGACAGGGATATCGACGAGCAGTACTTC. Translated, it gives CASSYDRDIDEQYF.

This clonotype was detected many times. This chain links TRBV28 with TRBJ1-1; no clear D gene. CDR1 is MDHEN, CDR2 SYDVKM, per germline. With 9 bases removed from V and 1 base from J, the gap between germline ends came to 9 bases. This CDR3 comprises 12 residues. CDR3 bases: TGTGCCAGTCGACAACAGAACACTGAAGCTTTCTTT. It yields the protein CASRQQNTEAFF.

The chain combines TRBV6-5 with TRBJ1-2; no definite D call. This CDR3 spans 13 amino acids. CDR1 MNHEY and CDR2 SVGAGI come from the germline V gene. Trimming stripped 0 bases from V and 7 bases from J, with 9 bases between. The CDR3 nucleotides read TGTGCCAGCAGTTACTCTCCGTCTCGTGGCTACACCTTC. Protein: CASSYSPSRGYTF.

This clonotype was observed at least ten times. This CDR3 is CASSDYTSYEQYF. The CDR3 DNA follows: TGTGCCAGCAGCGACTACACATCATACGAGCAGTACTTC. V gene TRBV6-1 combines with J gene TRBJ2-7; possible D gene TRBD2, 5 bases. Between the trimmed V and J ends, which lost 6 bases and 4 bases, there was a span of 13 bases. Germline lookup yields CDR1 MNHNS and CDR2 SASEGT. The CDR3 extends over 13 amino acids.

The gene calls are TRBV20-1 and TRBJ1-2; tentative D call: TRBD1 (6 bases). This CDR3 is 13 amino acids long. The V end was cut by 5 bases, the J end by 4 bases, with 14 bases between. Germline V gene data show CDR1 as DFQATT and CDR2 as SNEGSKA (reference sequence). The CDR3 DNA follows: TGCAGTGCTGAACCGGGACAAACCTATGGCTACACCTTC. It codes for CSAEPGQTYGYTF.

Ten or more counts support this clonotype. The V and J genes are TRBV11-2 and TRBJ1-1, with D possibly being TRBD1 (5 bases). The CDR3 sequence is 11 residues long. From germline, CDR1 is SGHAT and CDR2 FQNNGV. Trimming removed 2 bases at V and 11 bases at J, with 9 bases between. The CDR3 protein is CASSLTAGAFF. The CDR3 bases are TGTGCCAGCAGCTTAACGGCAGGGGCTTTCTTT.

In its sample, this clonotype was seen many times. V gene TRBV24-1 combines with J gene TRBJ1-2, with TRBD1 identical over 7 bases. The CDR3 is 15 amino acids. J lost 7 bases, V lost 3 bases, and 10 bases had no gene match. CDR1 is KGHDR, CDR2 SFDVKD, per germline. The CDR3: CATSDRTTGVSGYTF. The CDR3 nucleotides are TGTGCCACCAGTGATCGTACCACAGGGGTCTCTGGCTACACCTTC.